The clone carrying this TCR beta chain has ten or more counts. The source of the sample is a study of response to subunit inactivated influenza vaccine. Germline lookup yields CDR1 GTSNPN and CDR2 SVGIG (reference sequence). CDR3 size: 16 residues. Trimming removed 0 bases at V and 3 bases at J, with 14 bases between. TCRdb itself ran the RT-PCR reads through MiXCR, one entry per CDR3 protein. The sample shows about 570,000 distinct CDR3 sequences, 11% of them seen only once. These data were also reused for a study on T cells expressing NK-cell markers. As that study records: In generating TCR beta cDNA, 5'RACE template switching with UMIs was used. Within the sequenced cohort of eight donors, seven exhibited HCMV seropositivity and one was seronegative. The authors restricted sorting to alpha-beta TCR T cells with an anti-gamma-delta TCR antibody in several experiments. Evidence did not settle whether expanded NKG2C+ T cell clones targeted HCMV.

This sample comprised PBMCs from blood, obtained on the day of vaccination. The source is a man in his fifties or sixties who received an inactivated influenza vaccine. This chain joins TRBV30 and TRBJ1-4; D may be TRBD1 (6 bases). CDR3 in amino acids: CAWSVRGLRSNEKLFF. CDR3 bases: TGTGCCTGGAGTGTTCGGGGGCTGAGGTCTAATGAAAAACTGTTTTTT.